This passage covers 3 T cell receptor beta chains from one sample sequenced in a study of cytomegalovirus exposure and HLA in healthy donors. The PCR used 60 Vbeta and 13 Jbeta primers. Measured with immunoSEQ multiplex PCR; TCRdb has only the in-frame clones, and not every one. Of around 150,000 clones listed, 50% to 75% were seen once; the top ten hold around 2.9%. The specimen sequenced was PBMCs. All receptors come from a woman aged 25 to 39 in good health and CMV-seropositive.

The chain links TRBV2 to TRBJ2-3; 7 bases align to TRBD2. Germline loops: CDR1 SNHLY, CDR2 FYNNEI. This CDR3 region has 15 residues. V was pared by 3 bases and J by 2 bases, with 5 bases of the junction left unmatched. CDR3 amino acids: CASSERGSLTDTQYF. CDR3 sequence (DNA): TGTGCCAGCAGTGAGCGGGGGAGTCTCACAGATACGCAGTATTTT. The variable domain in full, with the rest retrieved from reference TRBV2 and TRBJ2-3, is EPEVTQTPSHQVTQMGQEVILRCVPISNHLYFYWYRQILGQKVEFLVSFYNNEISEKSEIFDDQFSVERPDGSNFTLKIRSTKLEDSAMYFCASSERGSLTDTQYFGPGTRLTVL.

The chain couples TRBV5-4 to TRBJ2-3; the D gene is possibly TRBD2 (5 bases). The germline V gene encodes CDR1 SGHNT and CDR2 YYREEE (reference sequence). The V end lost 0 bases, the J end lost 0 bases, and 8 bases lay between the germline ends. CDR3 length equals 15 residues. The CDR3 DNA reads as TGTGCCAGCAGCTTGGCCAGGACTAGCACAGATACGCAGTATTTT. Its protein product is CASSLARTSTDTQYF.

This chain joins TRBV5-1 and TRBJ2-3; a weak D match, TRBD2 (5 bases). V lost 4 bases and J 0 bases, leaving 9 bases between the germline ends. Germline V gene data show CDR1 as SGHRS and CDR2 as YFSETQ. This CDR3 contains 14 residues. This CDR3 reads CASSLGSSTDTQYF. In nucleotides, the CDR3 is TGCGCCAGCAGCCTAGGGAGTAGCACAGATACGCAGTATTTT.